Shown below are 28 T cell receptor beta chains from a single sample sequenced in a study of beta chain features in type 1 diabetes. What was sequenced were expressed TCRB transcripts, since all of the isolated RNA had been reverse transcribed. Sequencing used immunoSEQ multiplex PCR; TCRdb keeps in-frame clones, though not all of them. The repertoire has 900,000 or so clones, 17% of them found once; the top ten carry 0.02% to 0.03%. Sequencing was performed on naive CD4+ T cells from blood. These receptors came from a woman between 18 and 29 years old in good health.

This clone appeared a few times. This chain joins TRBV9 and TRBJ2-2; TRBD2 aligns across 8 bases. The J segment lost 7 bases and the V segment lost 5 bases, leaving 10 bases of the junction unmatched. CDR3 length equals 15 residues. The germline CDR1 and CDR2 sequences are SGDLS and YYNGEE. Here the CDR3 reads CASRDGTSGVGELFF. DNA of the CDR3: TGTGCCAGCAGGGATGGGACTAGTGGGGTCGGGGAGCTGTTTTTT.

This clone was seen more than once but under ten times. The chain is built from TRBV7-8 and TRBJ1-1; 10 positions match TRBD1. V was pared by 7 bases and J by 1 base, with 15 bases of the junction left unmatched. Germline V gives CDR1 SGHVS, CDR2 FQNEAQ. This CDR3 has 18 residues. CDR3 in amino acids: CASKGAPWDRGPNTEAFF. The CDR3 DNA reads TGTGCCAGCAAGGGGGCCCCCTGGGACAGGGGACCGAACACTGAAGCTTTCTTT.

This clone was seen many times. The gene calls are TRBV15 and TRBJ2-1; TRBD2 might be the D (6 bases). V was cut by 0 bases and J by 8 bases, with 8 bases left in between. Per the germline V gene, CDR1 is LNHNV and CDR2 is YYDKDF (reference sequence). The CDR3 consists of 13 residues. CDR3 DNA sequence: TGTGCCACCAGCAGAGATGGAGGGTATGAGCAGTTCTTC. Translating gives CATSRDGGYEQFF.

This clone was detected only a few times. The chain recombines TRBV7-2 with TRBJ2-1; D may be TRBD1 (5 bases). V lost 5 bases and J lost 8, with 10 bases in between. The CDR3 spans 12 residues. Germline CDR1 SGHTA, CDR2 FQGNSA. CDR3 coding DNA: TGTGCCAGCAGCCTGATGGGGCATGAGCAGTTCTTC. Translated: CASSLMGHEQFF.

The CDR3 DNA reads as TGTGCCAGCAGTTCCCCGCCGTGGTTGGAAGGATGGGAGACCCAGTACTTC. Protein: CASSSPPWLEGWETQYF. The V call is TRBV28, the J call TRBJ2-5; D is ambiguous. Between the trimmed V and J ends, which lost 4 bases and 5 bases, there was a span of 23 bases. There are 17 residues in the CDR3. Germline CDR1 and CDR2: MDHEN and SYDVKM.

This clone was picked up a small number of times. The chain recombines TRBV21-1 with TRBJ2-7; TRBD2, the table's D call, was not compared with the DNA. TRBV21-1 is a known pseudogene. The CDR3 is made up of 16 amino acids. The CDR3 DNA is TGTGCCAGCAGCAAAGTAAAACTAGCGGGAGACCACGAGCAGTACTTC. This encodes CASSKVKLAGDHEQYF.

V usage is TRBV15 and J usage is TRBJ1-3; D is unclear. Germline V gene sequence: CDR1 LNHNV, CDR2 YYDKDF (reference sequence). CDR3 length equals 17 residues. The V gene lost 3 bases and the J gene lost 0 bases, with 15 bases spanning the gap. CDR3 sequence: CATSRAPPLSSGNTIYF. In nucleotides, the CDR3 is TGTGCCACCAGCAGGGCTCCCCCTTTGAGCTCTGGAAACACCATATATTTT.

This clone was counted a few times. The chain has TRBV5-6 and TRBJ2-2; TRBD1 might be the D (6 bases). The length of the CDR3 is 16 residues. Germline V gives CDR1 SGHDT, CDR2 YYEEEE. The ends were cut back, 1 base at V and 7 bases at J, with 17 bases in the middle. As DNA, the CDR3 is TGTGCCAGCAGCTTGTCCGTTAGGGGGTCCGACGGGGAGCTGTTTTTT. It is translated as CASSLSVRGSDGELFF.

The chain links TRBV20-1 to TRBJ2-5, with D perhaps TRBD2 (6 bases). This CDR3 is 11 amino acids long. V lost 5 bases, J lost 5 bases, and 9 bases lay in between. Looked up from germline, CDR1 is DFQATT and CDR2 is SNEGSKA (reference sequence). The CDR3 nucleotides are TGCAGTGCTCCCAGCGGGGAGACCCAGTACTTC. Translated, it gives CSAPSGETQYF.

In this sample, this clone turned up a few times. This sequence joins TRBV25-1 and TRBJ2-5; 7 bases are a match to TRBD1. CDR3 length: 14 amino acids. Losses at the gene ends were 1 base for V and 7 bases for J; bases not matched to a gene: 6. Per germline, CDR1 MGHDK and CDR2 SYGVNS. The DNA of the CDR3 is TGTGCCAGCAGTGAATGGACAGGCTCCGGGACCCAGTACTTC. Translation: CASSEWTGSGTQYF.

This clone was seen a few times. The rearrangement joins TRBV9 to TRBJ2-5, with D perhaps TRBD2 (5 bases). V was clipped by 3 bases and J by 2 bases, with 11 bases between them. Germline-derived CDR1 and CDR2 are SGDLS and YYNGEE. CDR3 length: 14 residues. The CDR3 sequence is CASSAGLSQETQYF. The CDR3 nucleotides are TGTGCCAGCAGCGCCGGACTCTCTCAAGAGACCCAGTACTTC. Using reference TRBV9 and TRBJ2-5 for the parts outside the CDR3, the full variable domain is DSGVTQTPKHLITATGQRVTLRCSPRSGDLSVYWYQQSLDQGLQFLIQYYNGEERAKGNILERFSAQQFPDLHSELNLSSLELGDSALYFCASSAGLSQETQYFGPGTRLLVL.

Concerning this clone: Other DNA sequences in this sample translate to the same CDR3. This chain uses TRBV20-1 with TRBJ1-1; D unclear. CDR1 and CDR2 (germline): DFQATT, SNEGSKA (reference sequence). The CDR3 has 10 residues. V was clipped by 0 bases and J by 8 bases, with 4 bases between them. This CDR3 reads CSARDSEAFF. CDR3 bases: TGCAGTGCTAGAGACAGCGAAGCTTTCTTT.

There are a few counts of this clone. The J gene is TRBJ2-7, the V gene TRBV2, with D perhaps TRBD2 (6 bases). Trimming removed 7 bases from V and 12 bases from J, with 16 bases in between. This CDR3 contains 11 residues. Looked up from germline, CDR1 is SNHLY and CDR2 is FYNNEI. CDR3 sequence: CASIIETRSYF. The DNA for the CDR3 is TGTGCCAGCATTATCGAGACTAGGTCGTACTTC.

V usage is TRBV11-2 and J usage is TRBJ2-1; 7 bases fit TRBD1. Germline V CDR1 and CDR2: SGHAT, FQNNGV. Trimming removed 1 base from V and 4 bases from J; junction bases left unmatched: 7. The CDR3 covers 16 residues. The CDR3 nucleotides are TGTGCCAGCAGCTTAGTCCCCGGGACAGTTTACAATGAGCAGTTCTTC. Translation gives CASSLVPGTVYNEQFF.

V usage is TRBV5-1 and J usage is TRBJ2-1; TRBD1 aligns across 8 bases. The CDR3 consists of 14 residues. Looked up from germline, CDR1 is SGHRS and CDR2 is YFSETQ. V trimming: 4 bases; J trimming: 10 bases; junction bases outside the gene matches: 10. CDR3 bases: TGCGCCAGCAGCATAGGACAGGGTGTAAGGGAGCAGTTCTTC. Protein sequence: CASSIGQGVREQFF.

The V call is TRBV9, the J call TRBJ2-1, with TRBD2 matching 9 bases. CDR3 size: 15 residues. J gave up 6 bases and V 0 bases, and 4 bases lay outside the gene matches. Germline values: CDR1 SGDLS, CDR2 YYNGEE. CDR3 DNA sequence: TGTGCCAGCAGCGTAGGTGGGACTAGCTCCAATGAGCAGTTCTTC. Translated, it gives CASSVGGTSSNEQFF.

J is TRBJ2-2 and V is TRBV9; the match to TRBD2 covers 9 bases. J gave up 1 base and V 5 bases, and 0 bases lay outside the gene matches. The CDR3 length is 14 residues. CDR1 and CDR2 (germline): SGDLS, YYNGEE. Written as DNA, the CDR3 is TGTGCCAGCAGGACTAGCGGGAACACCGGGGAGCTGTTTTTT. It specifies CASRTSGNTGELFF.

This clone was seen only a few times. The V gene is TRBV6-5, the J gene TRBJ2-2; 7 nucleotides agree with TRBD2. J gave up 3 bases and V 6 bases, and 4 bases lay outside the gene matches. This CDR3 is built from 14 residues. CDR1 and CDR2 (germline): MNHEY, SVGAGI. The DNA of the CDR3 is TGTGCCAGCAGCCGGGACTACTACACCGGGGAGCTGTTTTTT. Encoded protein: CASSRDYYTGELFF.

This clone was counted between two and nine times. The genes are TRBV18 and TRBJ2-3; D may be TRBD2 (6 bases). V was pared by 0 bases and J by 5 bases, with 15 bases between. The CDR3 spans 16 residues. From germline, CDR1 is KGHSH and CDR2 LQKENI. Written as DNA, the CDR3 is TGTGCCAGCTCACCACCGAACCGTCGGGGAGGAGATACGCAGTATTTT. Amino acid sequence: CASSPPNRRGGDTQYF.

This clone was seen a handful of times. V usage is TRBV27 and J usage is TRBJ1-4, with D hard to call. V was shortened by 5 bases and J by 8 bases, with 12 bases between the two germline ends. This CDR3 comprises 13 residues. Germline V gives CDR1 MNHEY, CDR2 SMNVEV (reference sequence). This CDR3 reads CASSAYSEEKLFF. The CDR3 nucleotides are TGTGCCAGCAGTGCATACTCGGAGGAAAAACTGTTTTTT.

The chain uses TRBV12-5 and TRBJ2-3; tentatively, D is TRBD1 (7 bases). This CDR3 comprises 17 residues. The V gene's germline CDR1 is LGHNT and CDR2 FRNRAP. Trimming cost V 7 bases and J 1 base, with 21 bases left between them. CDR3 amino acids: CASALTGLGGGTDTQYF. The DNA for the CDR3 is TGTGCTAGTGCCCTGACAGGGCTCGGGGGAGGCACAGATACGCAGTATTTT.

The rearrangement uses TRBV11-3 and TRBJ2-1; TRBD2 agrees at 9 bases. The germline V gene has CDR1 SGHNT and CDR2 YENEEA. There are 15 residues in the CDR3. J lost 4 bases, V lost 3 bases, and 4 bases had no gene match. CDR3 residues: CASSFGTSSYNEQFF. CDR3 nucleotide sequence: TGTGCCAGCAGCTTCGGGACTAGCAGTTACAATGAGCAGTTCTTC.

This clone showed up many times. The chain links TRBV7-9 to TRBJ2-1, with D possibly matching TRBD1 (5 bases). V lost 2 bases and J lost 8, with 10 bases in between. The CDR3 has 13 amino acids. Per the germline V gene, CDR1 is SEHNR and CDR2 is FQNEAQ (reference sequence). The CDR3 DNA reads TGTGCCAGCAGCTTACAGGGTGGCGATGAGCAGTTCTTC. It translates to CASSLQGGDEQFF.

The V call is TRBV13, the J call TRBJ2-4, with D tentatively TRBD2 (5 bases). This CDR3 has 16 amino acids. Germline assignment: CDR1 PRHDT and CDR2 FYEKMQ (reference sequence). V was trimmed by 3 bases and J by 0 bases, leaving 12 bases between them. The CDR3 DNA is TGTGCCAGCAGCTTCACCGGGGTTCTAGCCAAAAACATTCAGTACTTC. Translated, it gives CASSFTGVLAKNIQYF.

This clone was observed a handful of times. The genes are TRBV25-1 and TRBJ2-2; 7 nucleotides line up with TRBD1. The germline gives CDR1 MGHDK, CDR2 SYGVNS. V trimming: 7 bases; J trimming: 7 bases; junction bases outside the gene matches: 6. The CDR3 is made up of 13 amino acids. The CDR3 DNA is TGTGCCAGCATCCCCACAGGGGACGGGGAGCTGTTTTTT. It translates to CASIPTGDGELFF.

The chain combines TRBV11-3 with TRBJ2-7, with TRBD1 matching 10 bases. V was clipped by 0 bases and J by 9 bases; unmatched bases: 5. Germline CDR1 reads SGHNT; CDR2 reads YENEEA. This CDR3 has 14 amino acids. CDR3 region: CASSLDRQGAVQYF. CDR3 coding DNA: TGTGCCAGCAGCTTAGACAGACAGGGGGCTGTGCAGTACTTC. Combining the CDR3 with reference TRBV11-3 and TRBJ2-7 gives the whole variable domain EAGVVQSPRYKIIEKKQPVAFWCNPISGHNTLYWYLQNLGQGPELLIRYENEEAVDDSQLPKDRFSAERLKGVDSTLKIQPAELGDSAVYLCASSLDRQGAVQYFGPGTRLTVT.

The gene calls are TRBV4-3 and TRBJ1-3; D is unclear. Germline-derived CDR1 and CDR2 are LGHNA and YSLEER. The CDR3 runs to 13 residues. V lost 0 bases to trimming and J lost 2 bases, with 2 bases between them. The CDR3 region is CASSQDTGNTIYF. The CDR3 nucleotides are TGCGCCAGCAGCCAAGATACTGGAAACACCATATATTTT.

This chain joins TRBV9 and TRBJ2-5; 8 nucleotides align to TRBD2. Germline CDR1 is SGDLS and CDR2 is YYNGEE. V shed 0 bases, J shed 4 bases, and the junction held 2 bases outside the gene matches. The CDR3 contains 14 residues. The CDR3 region is CASSVVAGGETQYF. Written as DNA, the CDR3 is TGTGCCAGCAGCGTAGTCGCGGGAGGAGAGACCCAGTACTTC.